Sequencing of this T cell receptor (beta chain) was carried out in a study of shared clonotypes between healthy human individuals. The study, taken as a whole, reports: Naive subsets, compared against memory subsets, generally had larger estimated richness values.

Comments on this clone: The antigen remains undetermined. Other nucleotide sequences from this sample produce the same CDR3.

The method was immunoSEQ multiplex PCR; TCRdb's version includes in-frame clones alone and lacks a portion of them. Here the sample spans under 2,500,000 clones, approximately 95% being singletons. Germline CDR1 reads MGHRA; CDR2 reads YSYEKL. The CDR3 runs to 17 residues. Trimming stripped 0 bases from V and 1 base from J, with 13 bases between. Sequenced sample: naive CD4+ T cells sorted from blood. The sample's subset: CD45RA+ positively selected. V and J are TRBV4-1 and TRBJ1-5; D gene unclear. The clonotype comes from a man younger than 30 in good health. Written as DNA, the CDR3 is TGCGCCAGCAGCCAAGACTTGGGCACTAGAAGCAATCAGCCCCAGCATTTT. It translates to CASSQDLGTRSNQPQHF.